This T cell receptor (beta chain) was retrieved from a study of Ad26.COV2.S vaccination and SARS-CoV-2 variants. Study background: Once or twice, 56 days apart, Ad26.COV2.S was delivered intramuscularly.

Trimming removed 4 bases at V and 7 bases at J, with 16 bases between. The CDR3 is 15 amino acids. The V gene's germline CDR1 is MDHEN and CDR2 SYDVKM. The data were produced by immunoSEQ multiplex PCR, yet TCRdb's version contains in-frame clones alone and is incomplete. The sample shows 300,000 to 350,000 clones, around 90% of them seen only once. Treatment here: around 19 received Ad26.COV2.S at low or high dose, single or two shots; about 5 received placebo; per-sample allocation not given. Samples came from day 63 after the first vaccine or placebo injection. A Boston adult aged 18-55 years was the donor. An Ad26 vector carrying the Wuhan-strain SARS-CoV-2 spike served as the vaccine.

The clonotype originates from a person aged 18-60 years who received the Ad26.COV2.S COVID-19 vaccine or a placebo. The sample was peripheral blood, taken in a trial of Ad26.COV2.S vaccine versus placebo. The chain joins TRBV28 to TRBJ2-2; D may be TRBD2 (5 bases). As DNA, the CDR3 is TGTGCCAGCAGTTGGTCTAGCCCGGGCGGCGGGGAGCTGTTTTTT. Its translation is CASSWSSPGGGELFF. Supplemented by reference TRBV28 and TRBJ2-2, the full variable domain reads DVKVTQSSRYLVKRTGEKVFLECVQDMDHENMFWYRQDPGLGLRLIYFSYDVKMKEKGDIPEGYSVSREKKERFSLILESASTNQTSMYLCASSWSSPGGGELFFGEGSRLTVL.